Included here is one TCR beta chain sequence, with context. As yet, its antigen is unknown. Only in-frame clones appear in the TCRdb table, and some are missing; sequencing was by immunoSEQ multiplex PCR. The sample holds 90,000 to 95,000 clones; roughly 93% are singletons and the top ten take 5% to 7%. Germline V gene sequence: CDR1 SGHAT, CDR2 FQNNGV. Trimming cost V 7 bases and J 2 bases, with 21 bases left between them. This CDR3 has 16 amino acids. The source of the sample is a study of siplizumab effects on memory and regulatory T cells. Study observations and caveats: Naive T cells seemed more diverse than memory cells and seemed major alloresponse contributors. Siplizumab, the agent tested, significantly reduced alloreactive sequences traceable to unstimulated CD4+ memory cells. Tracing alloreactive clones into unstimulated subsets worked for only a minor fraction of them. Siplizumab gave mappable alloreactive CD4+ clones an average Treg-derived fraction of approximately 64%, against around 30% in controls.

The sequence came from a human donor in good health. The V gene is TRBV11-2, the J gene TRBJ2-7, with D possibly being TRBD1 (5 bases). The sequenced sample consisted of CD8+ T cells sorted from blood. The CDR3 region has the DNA TGTGCCAGCACCTACGGCGCAGAAAAAGGGGCCTACGAGCAGTACTTC. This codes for CASTYGAEKGAYEQYF.